This T cell receptor (beta chain) emerged from a study of blood T cell repertoires in COVID-19. Participants were aged roughly 18 to 90 years, lived in about two dozen US areas, and enrolled virtually. Either two negative PCRs, clearance, or symptom resolution qualified Cohort 3 donors as recovered. The CDR3 extends over 14 amino acids. The V gene's germline CDR1 is GTSNPN and CDR2 SVGIG (reference sequence). V lost 2 bases, J lost 4 bases, and 11 bases lay in between. Data came from immunoSEQ multiplex PCR; TCRdb stores just in-frame clones and leaves some out. The sample holds 450,000 to 600,000 clones, roughly nine tenths seen once.

Source material: PBMCs or T cells enriched from blood (not recorded which). The chain recombines TRBV30 with TRBJ1-4; D perhaps matches TRBD1 (5 bases). This clonotype was sampled from a woman aged 18-29 years who had recovered from COVID-19. DNA for the CDR3: TGTGCCTGGAGTCCGGGGGGAGTTAATGAAAAACTGTTTTTT. Its translation is CAWSPGGVNEKLFF.